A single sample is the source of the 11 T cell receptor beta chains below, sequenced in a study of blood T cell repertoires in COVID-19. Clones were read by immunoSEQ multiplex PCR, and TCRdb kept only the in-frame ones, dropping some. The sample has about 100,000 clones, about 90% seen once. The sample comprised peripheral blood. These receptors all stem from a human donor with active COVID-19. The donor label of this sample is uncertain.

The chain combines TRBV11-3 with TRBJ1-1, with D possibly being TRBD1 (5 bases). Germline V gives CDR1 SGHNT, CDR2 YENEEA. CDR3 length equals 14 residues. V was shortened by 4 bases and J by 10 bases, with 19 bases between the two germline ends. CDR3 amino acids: CASSSSGGGQVAFF. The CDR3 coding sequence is TGTGCCAGCAGCTCATCCGGGGGGGGTCAGGTAGCTTTCTTT.

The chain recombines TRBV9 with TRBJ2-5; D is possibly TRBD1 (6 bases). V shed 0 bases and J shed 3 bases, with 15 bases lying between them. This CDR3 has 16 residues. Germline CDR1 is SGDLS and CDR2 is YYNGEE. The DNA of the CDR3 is TGTGCCAGCAGCGTAGGAGACAGGCTGGGGGAAGAGACCCAGTACTTC. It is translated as CASSVGDRLGEETQYF.

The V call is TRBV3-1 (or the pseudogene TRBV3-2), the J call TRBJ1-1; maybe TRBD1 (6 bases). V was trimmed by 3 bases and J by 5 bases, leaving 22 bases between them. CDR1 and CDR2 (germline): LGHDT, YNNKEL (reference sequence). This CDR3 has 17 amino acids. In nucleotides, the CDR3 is TGTGCCAGCAGCCACTCCTATCGACGGGGGGCTGGTACTGAAGCTTTCTTT. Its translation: CASSHSYRRGAGTEAFF.

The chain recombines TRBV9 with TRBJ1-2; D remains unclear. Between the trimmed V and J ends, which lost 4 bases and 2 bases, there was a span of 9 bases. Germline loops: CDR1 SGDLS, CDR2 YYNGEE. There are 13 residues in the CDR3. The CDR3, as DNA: TGTGCCAGCAGCCCCCCCCAGAACTATGGCTACACCTTC. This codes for CASSPPQNYGYTF.

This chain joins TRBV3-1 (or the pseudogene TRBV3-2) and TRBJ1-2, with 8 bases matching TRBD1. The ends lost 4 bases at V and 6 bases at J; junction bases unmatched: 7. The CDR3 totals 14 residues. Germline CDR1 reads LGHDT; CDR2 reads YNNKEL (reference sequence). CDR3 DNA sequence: TGTGCCAGCAGCCTCCCGGGACAGGAGGATGGCTACACCTTC. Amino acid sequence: CASSLPGQEDGYTF.

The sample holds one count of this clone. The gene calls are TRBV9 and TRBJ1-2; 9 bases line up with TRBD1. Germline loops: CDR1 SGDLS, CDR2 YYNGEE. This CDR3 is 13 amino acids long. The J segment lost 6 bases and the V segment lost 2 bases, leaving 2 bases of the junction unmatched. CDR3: CASSVGQGHGYTF. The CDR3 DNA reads TGTGCCAGCAGCGTGGGACAGGGCCATGGCTACACCTTC.

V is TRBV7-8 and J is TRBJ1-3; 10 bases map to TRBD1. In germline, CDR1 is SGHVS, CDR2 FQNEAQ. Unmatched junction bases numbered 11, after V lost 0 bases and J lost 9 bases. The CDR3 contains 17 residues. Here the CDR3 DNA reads TGTGCCAGCAGCTTAGCCCCGGACAGGGGGTCGGGTGGCACCATATATTTT. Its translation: CASSLAPDRGSGGTIYF.

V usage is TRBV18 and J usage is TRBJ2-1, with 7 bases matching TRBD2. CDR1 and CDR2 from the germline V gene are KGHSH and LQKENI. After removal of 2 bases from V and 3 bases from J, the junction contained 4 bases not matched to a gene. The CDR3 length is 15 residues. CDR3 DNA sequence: TGTGCCAGCTCACCAAACCGGGGGGACTACAATGAGCAGTTCTTC. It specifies CASSPNRGDYNEQFF.

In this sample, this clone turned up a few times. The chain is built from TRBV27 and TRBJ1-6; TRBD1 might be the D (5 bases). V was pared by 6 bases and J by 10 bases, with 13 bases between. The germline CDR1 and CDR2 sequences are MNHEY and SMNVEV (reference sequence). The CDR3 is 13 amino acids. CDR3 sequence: CASSPQWGSPLHF. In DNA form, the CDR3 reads TGTGCCAGCAGCCCTCAGTGGGGCTCACCCCTCCACTTT.

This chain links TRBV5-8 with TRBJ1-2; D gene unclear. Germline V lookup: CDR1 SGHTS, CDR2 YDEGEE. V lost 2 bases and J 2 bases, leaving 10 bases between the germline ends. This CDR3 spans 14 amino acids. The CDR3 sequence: CASSFRVVNYGYTF. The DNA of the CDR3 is TGTGCCAGCAGCTTCCGGGTGGTCAACTATGGCTACACCTTC.

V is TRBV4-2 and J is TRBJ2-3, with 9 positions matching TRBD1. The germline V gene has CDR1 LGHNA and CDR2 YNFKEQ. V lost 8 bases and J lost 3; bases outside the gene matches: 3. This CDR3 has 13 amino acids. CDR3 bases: TGTGCCAGCTTGGACAGGGGTACAGATACGCAGTATTTT. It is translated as CASLDRGTDTQYF.